A single sample gave rise to the 9 T cell receptor beta chains below, sequenced in a study of CD8 T cells in Susac syndrome. Reverse transcription of roughly 0.5 to 1 ug RNA was performed with random hexamers. TCRdb independently ran MiXCR on the immunoSEQ multiplex PCR reads; one entry per CDR3 protein. Of approximately 280,000 distinct CDR3 sequences detected, around 84% appear once; the ten largest clones hold 0.095% to 0.14%. What was sequenced was CD8+ T cells from PBMCs. These receptor sequences come from a human donor with multiple sclerosis.

This clonotype was counted between two and nine times. The chain has TRBV11-3 and TRBJ1-1, with D unclear. The ends were cut back, 4 bases at V and 14 bases at J, with 17 bases in the middle. Germline assignment: CDR1 SGHNT and CDR2 YENEEA. The CDR3 is made up of 12 amino acids. The DNA of the CDR3 is TGTGCCAGCAGCTCGAAGTCGGGAGGGAACTTCTTT. Protein sequence: CASSSKSGGNFF.

V and J are TRBV30 and TRBJ2-4; 8 bases agree with TRBD1. The CDR3 has 17 amino acids. V was pared by 3 bases and J by 8 bases, with 18 bases of the junction left unmatched. Germline CDR1 reads GTSNPN; CDR2 reads SVGIG (reference sequence). The CDR3 sequence: CAWSSVGQGIYGDIQYF. In DNA form, the CDR3 reads TGTGCCTGGAGCTCTGTTGGACAGGGCATCTACGGGGACATTCAGTACTTC. Full variable domain (remainder filled in from reference TRBV30 and TRBJ2-4): SQTIHQWPATLVQPVGSPLSLECTVEGTSNPNLYWYRQAAGRGLQLLFYSVGIGQISSEVPQNLSASRPQDRQFILSSKKLLLSDSGFYLCAWSSVGQGIYGDIQYFGAGTRLSVL.

The chain carries TRBV19 and TRBJ2-2, with 7 bases matching TRBD1. The CDR3 contains 15 residues. Germline CDR1 reads LNHDA; CDR2 reads SQIVND (reference sequence). The V and J ends lost 3 bases and 8 bases, in that order; junction bases with no gene match: 9. CDR3 bases: TGTGCCAGTAGTATGGGACAGACTGACTTAGGGGAGCTGTTTTTT. Protein product: CASSMGQTDLGELFF.

The rearrangement links TRBV12-3 or TRBV12-4 to TRBJ2-5; TRBD2 matches 14 bases. The CDR3 is 20 amino acids. Trimming at V came to 5 bases and at J to 4 bases, leaving 18 bases not matched to a gene. The CDR3 DNA reads TGTGCCAGCAGTCGTACTCCTGGGACTAGCGGGAGTGTAGGTGGAGAGACCCAGTACTTC. This sequence encodes CASSRTPGTSGSVGGETQYF.

This rearrangement joins TRBV5-8 to TRBJ2-7; 8 bases map to TRBD1. Unmatched junction bases numbered 6, after V lost 0 bases and J lost 4 bases. The CDR3 sequence is 15 residues long. In germline, CDR1 is SGHTS, CDR2 YDEGEE. The CDR3 DNA follows: TGTGCCAGCAGCTTGGGGCAGGGGGCAGGGTACGAGCAGTACTTC. Translated: CASSLGQGAGYEQYF.

V usage is TRBV27 and J usage is TRBJ1-6; 7 bases match TRBD1. CDR3 size: 14 residues. The ends lost 6 bases at V and 8 bases at J; junction bases unmatched: 7. Germline V gives CDR1 MNHEY, CDR2 SMNVEV (reference sequence). The CDR3 DNA reads TGTGCCAGCAGGTGGGGGGACAGCTATTCACCCCTCCACTTT. Its translation: CASRWGDSYSPLHF.

The chain joins TRBV21-1 to TRBJ1-4; the D call of TRBD1 is as the table states it, not checked on the DNA. TRBV21-1 is described as a pseudogene. The CDR3 length is 15 residues. CDR3 in DNA: TGTGCCAGCAGCAAAGCGCTTGTGAGGGGTGAAAAACTGTTTTTT. Residues: CASSKALVRGEKLFF.

The chain is built from TRBV19 and TRBJ1-5; TRBD1 matches at 8 bases. The CDR3 totals 16 residues. The germline gives CDR1 LNHDA, CDR2 SQIVND (reference sequence). The ends lost 5 bases at V and 5 bases at J; junction bases unmatched: 11. CDR3 bases: TGTGCCAGTAGTTTAACAGGGGGGGCCCGCTATCAGCCCCAGCATTTT. Amino acid sequence: CASSLTGGARYQPQHF.

The rearrangement links TRBV12-5 to TRBJ2-7; D uncertain. CDR1 LGHNT and CDR2 FRNRAP come from the germline V gene. V dropped 3 bases and J dropped 4 bases, with 4 bases sitting between them. The CDR3 covers 11 residues. The CDR3 here is CASGLIYEQYF. CDR3 DNA sequence: TGTGCTAGTGGTTTAATTTACGAGCAGTACTTC.